This T cell receptor beta chain emerged from a study of control samples from healthy donors and cancer patients. The CDR3 runs to 15 residues. Germline loops: CDR1 MNHEY, CDR2 SVGAGI. V was shortened by 0 bases and J by 2 bases, with 10 bases between the two germline ends. This table comes from immunoSEQ multiplex PCR, and its TCRdb copy is limited to in-frame clones, with some not included. In the table there are some 140,000 clones, 85% to 95% of which are singletons. Sequences were obtained from PBMCs. The sequence derives from a man between 60 and 75 years old with colorectal cancer. The chain carries TRBV6-5 and TRBJ1-2; D call uncertain. The CDR3 loop reads CASSYSTRRNYGYTF. In DNA, the CDR3 is TGTGCCAGCAGTTACTCGACCAGGAGGAACTATGGCTACACCTTC.